A selection of T cell receptor beta chains follows, all from one sample in a study of HIV-infected patients and healthy controls. TCRdb used MiXCR to reprocess the 5' RACE reads, holding one entry per CDR3 protein. The profile shows about 3,800 distinct CDR3 sequences, about 9.1% of them singletons. Sequencing used blood, obtained during antiretroviral therapy. These receptors all stem from an adult with HIV infection. CDR3s include the opening cysteine and the closing phenylalanine or tryptophan. Each record gives: D gene, clone size, V gene, J gene, CDR3 DNA, CDR3 protein. A D gene is named only where the DNA matches it firmly. The size of a clone is reported for some rows only, either as once, few or many, or as a class for expanded clones.

NA	many	TRBV5-5	TRBJ2-5	TGTGCCAGCACCGGGCCGCGCGGGCAACGCTACCAAGAGACCCAGTACTTC	CASTGPRGQRYQETQYF
NA	medium-sized	TRBV20-1	TRBJ2-3	TGCAGTGCTGGGGCTCCCAGTCCCAAGGGTGAAAATACGCAGTATTTT	CSAGAPSPKGENTQYF
NA	many	TRBV19	TRBJ2-1	TGTGCCAGTAGTATCGGCCTAGGGTCCTACAATGAGCAGTTCTTC	CASSIGLGSYNEQFF
NA	few	TRBV4-1	TRBJ1-2	TGCGCCAGCAGCCAAGAGTTGACATTCTATGGCTACACCTTC	CASSQELTFYGYTF
NA	NA	TRBV9	TRBJ2-5	TGTGCCAGCGTAGCTAGCCAGAACTGCCAAGAGACCCAGTACTTC	CASVASQNCQETQYF
NA	medium-sized	TRBV6-5	TRBJ2-5	TGTGCCAGCAGTCGCGCGGTCCAAGAGACCCAGTACTTC	CASSRAVQETQYF
TRBD1	medium-sized	TRBV9	TRBJ1-6	TGTGCCAGCAGCGCAGAGGACAGGCCCTTCTATAATTCACCCCTCCACTTT	CASSAEDRPFYNSPLHF
TRBD1	many	TRBV5-4	TRBJ2-7	TGTGCCAGCAGCTTGGGGGACAGGGGGCCGCGCGAGCAGTACTTC	CASSLGDRGPREQYF
NA	few	TRBV29-1	TRBJ2-1	TGCAGCGTTGTCTGGACAAAGCAGTTCTTC	CSVVWTKQFF
NA	medium-sized	TRBV6-6	TRBJ2-3	TGTGCCATTACGACGGGGGATACGCAGTATTTT	CAITTGDTQYF
NA	many	TRBV12-3/TRBV12-4	TRBJ1-6	TGTGCCAGCAGTTTAGACGGGGGCATGAATTCACCCCTCCACTTT	CASSLDGGMNSPLHF
TRBD1	medium-sized	TRBV12-3/TRBV12-4	TRBJ2-1	TGTGCCAGCAGTCCATCAGACAGGGGGCTCTCCATTGAGCAGTTCTTC	CASSPSDRGLSIEQFF
NA	medium-sized	TRBV6-5	TRBJ2-1	TGTGCCAGCAGTTACGGACCCGGCGCCTACAATGAGCAGTTCTTC	CASSYGPGAYNEQFF
NA	medium-sized	TRBV27	TRBJ1-5	TGTGCCAGCAGTCCACAGGGCCTCAATCAGCCCCAGCATTTT	CASSPQGLNQPQHF